The T cell receptor beta chain described here comes from a study of cytomegalovirus exposure and HLA in healthy donors. Assay used: immunoSEQ multiplex PCR; TCRdb lists only in-frame clones, some missing. The repertoire has fewer than 150,000 clones, approximately 86% of them found once; the top ten carry about 4.2%. CDR3 size: 14 residues. Germline V gene data show CDR1 as SGHNT and CDR2 as YYREEE (reference sequence). With 3 bases removed from V and 5 bases from J, the gap between germline ends came to 11 bases. Material for sequencing was PBMCs. This rearrangement joins TRBV5-4 to TRBJ1-4; D gene unclear. This TCR derives from a man aged 18-30 years in good health and CMV-seropositive. The CDR3 bases are TGTGCCAGCAGCTCGGGAGGTGGGAATGAAAAACTGTTTTTT. This translates into CASSSGGGNEKLFF.